This T cell receptor (beta chain) was identified during a study of OX40 agonist ivuxolimab in advanced cancers. This CDR3 contains 15 residues. Per the germline V gene, CDR1 is ENHRY and CDR2 is SYGVKD. V lost 0 bases and J lost 4; bases outside the gene matches: 2. This table comes from immunoSEQ multiplex PCR, and its TCRdb copy is limited to in-frame clones, with some not included. The table includes tens of thousands of clones, under 90% detected once. The V gene is TRBV10-3, the J gene TRBJ2-3, with 9 bases fitting TRBD2. The starting material was CD4+ or CD8+ T cells sorted from blood, obtained in a trial of the OX40 agonist ivuxolimab. The source is an adult with an advanced solid tumor such as melanoma, head and neck, liver or kidney cancer. The CDR3 region has the DNA TGTGCCATCAGTGAGTCTAGCGGGAGCGCAGATACGCAGTATTTT. Amino acids: CAISESSGSADTQYF.